This entry features one T cell receptor beta chain sequence. The source of the sample is a study of blood T cell repertoires in COVID-19. Which cohort a participant joined came from the clinical history participants gave. Repertoires were generated with immunoSEQ multiplex PCR, while TCRdb's copy carries only in-frame clones and drops some. The table records a few hundred thousand clones, roughly 88% of them present only once. The sequence came from a woman in her fifties or sixties who had recovered from COVID-19. Specimen: PBMCs or T cells enriched from blood (not recorded which).

In DNA, the CDR3 is TGTGCCAGCAGTGTTTCCCCGGACAGGGCAAGCAATCAGCCCCAGCATTTT. It specifies CASSVSPDRASNQPQHF. The chain carries TRBV2 and TRBJ1-5; TRBD1 aligns across 8 bases. The CDR3 loop spans 17 amino acids. Trimming at V came to 4 bases and at J to 1 base, leaving 9 bases not matched to a gene. Germline-derived CDR1 and CDR2 are SNHLY and FYNNEI.